This T cell receptor beta chain was profiled in a study of cytomegalovirus exposure and HLA in healthy donors. Germline-derived CDR1 and CDR2 are GTSNPN and SVGIG (reference sequence). V lost 3 bases and J lost 3, with 15 bases in between. This CDR3 region has 14 residues. This PCR relied on a set of 60 Vbeta primers and 13 Jbeta primers. Sequenced by immunoSEQ multiplex PCR; TCRdb stores in-frame clones only, minus some. The sample carries about 180,000 clones, roughly 82% recorded once. A note on this clone: Its specificity is not known.

Broader study findings: Altogether, some 170 TCR beta chains were recorded as cytomegalovirus-associated. TRBV6-2, TRBV6-3 and some other V segments were excluded as indistinguishable.

This sequence was found in a woman aged 50 to 65 in good health and CMV-seronegative. The sample consisted of PBMCs. This chain connects TRBV30 to TRBJ2-7, with D tentatively TRBD1 (6 bases). CDR3 DNA sequence: TGTGCCTGGAGGCCCCGGACAGCCGTCTACGAGCAGTACTTC. It specifies CAWRPRTAVYEQYF.